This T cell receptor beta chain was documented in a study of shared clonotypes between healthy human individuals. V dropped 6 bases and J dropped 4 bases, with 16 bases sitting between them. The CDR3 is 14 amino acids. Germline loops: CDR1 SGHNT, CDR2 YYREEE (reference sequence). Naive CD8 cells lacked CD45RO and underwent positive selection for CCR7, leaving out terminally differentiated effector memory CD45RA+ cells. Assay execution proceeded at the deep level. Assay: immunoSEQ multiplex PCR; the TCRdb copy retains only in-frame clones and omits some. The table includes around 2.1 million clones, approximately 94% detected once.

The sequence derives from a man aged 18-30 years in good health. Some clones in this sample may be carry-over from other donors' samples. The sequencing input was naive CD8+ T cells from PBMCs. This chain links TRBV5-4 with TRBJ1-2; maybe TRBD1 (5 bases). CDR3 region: CASTVRGTIYGYTF. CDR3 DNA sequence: TGTGCCAGCACCGTGAGGGGAACGATCTATGGCTACACCTTC. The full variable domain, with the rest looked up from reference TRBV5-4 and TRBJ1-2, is ETGVTQSPTHLIKTRGQQVTLRCSSQSGHNTVSWYQQALGQGPQFIFQYYREEENGRGNFPPRFSGLQFPNYSSELNVNALELDDSALYLCASTVRGTIYGYTFGSGTRLTVV.